The 25 T cell receptor beta chains reported below all come from one sample, sequenced in a study of blood T cell repertoires in COVID-19. Produced via immunoSEQ multiplex PCR; TCRdb's table is partial and in-frame only. Among tens of thousands of clones listed, about 87% were seen once. The sample comprised peripheral blood. The receptors stem from a woman older than 75 with acute or convalescent COVID-19.

As for this clone: An end of the junction differs from the germline gene, which may be a read error. Distinct nucleotide sequences in the sample also encode this CDR3. The V call is TRBV5-1, the J call TRBJ2-5; D is possibly TRBD2 (5 bases). There are 14 residues in the CDR3. Germline V gene lookup returns CDR1 SGHRS and CDR2 YFSETQ. For the CDR3, the DNA is TGTGCCAGCAGCTTGGGAGCGATCCAAGAGACCCAGTACTTC. Translated, it gives CASSLGAIQETQYF. The full variable domain, in which reference TRBV5-1 and TRBJ2-5 provide the parts outside the CDR3, is KAGVTQTPRYLIKTRGQQVTLSCSPISGHRSVSWYQQTPGQGLQFLFEYFSETQRNKGNFPGRFSGRQFSNSRSEMNVSTLELGDSALYLCASSLGAIQETQYFGPGTRLLVL.

The chain employs TRBV7-3 and TRBJ2-3; tentatively, D is TRBD2 (5 bases). The CDR3 consists of 15 residues. Looked up from germline, CDR1 is SGHTA and CDR2 is FQGTGA. V was shortened by 6 bases and J by 4 bases, with 17 bases between the two germline ends. CDR3 DNA sequence: TGTGCCAGCAGTCTAACGGGTAGCGACTCAGATACGCAGTATTTT. It codes for CASSLTGSDSDTQYF.

V is TRBV5-4 and J is TRBJ2-2, with TRBD2 as a possible D gene (7 bases). The germline CDR1 and CDR2 sequences are SGHNT and YYREEE (reference sequence). The germline V and J ends were trimmed by 4 bases and 3 bases, with 16 bases remaining between them. This CDR3 spans 16 amino acids. DNA for the CDR3: TGTGCCAGCAGCAAGAGGGGGGGCGGTTACACCGGGGAGCTGTTTTTT. This gives the protein CASSKRGGGYTGELFF.

V gene TRBV5-6 combines with J gene TRBJ1-6, with TRBD1 as a possible D gene (6 bases). V was pared by 2 bases and J by 5 bases, with 11 bases between. CDR3 length: 15 residues. Per the germline V gene, CDR1 is SGHDT and CDR2 is YYEEEE. The DNA of the CDR3 is TGTGCCAGCAGCTTATGGGAGGGGGATAATTCACCCCTCCACTTT. Amino acid sequence: CASSLWEGDNSPLHF.

The rearrangement links TRBV6-5 to TRBJ1-2; D not certain. Per germline, CDR1 MNHEY and CDR2 SVGAGI. This CDR3 comprises 13 residues. Trimming removed 2 bases at V and 0 bases at J, with 4 bases between. CDR3 sequence reads: CASSYLSNYGYTF. CDR3 nucleotide sequence: TGTGCCAGCAGTTACCTTTCTAACTATGGCTACACCTTC.

The CDR3: CASSLGDFSGEQYF. CDR3 in DNA: TGCGCCAGCAGCTTGGGGGACTTCTCTGGGGAGCAGTACTTC. The rearrangement uses TRBV5-1 and TRBJ2-7, with D possibly matching TRBD2 (6 bases). The CDR3 extends over 14 amino acids. The V gene's germline CDR1 is SGHRS and CDR2 YFSETQ. V lost 0 bases, J lost 7 bases, and 14 bases lay in between.

This clone showed up just once. The chain combines TRBV12-5 with TRBJ1-6; 10 positions agree with TRBD1. With V trimmed by 0 bases and J by 9 bases, 11 bases remained unmatched. CDR3 length: 18 residues. CDR1 and CDR2 from the germline V gene are LGHNT and FRNRAP. The CDR3 DNA reads as TGTGCTAGTGGTTTGGTACTTTCGACAGGGGGCCAGGGTTCACCCCTCCACTTT. Encoded protein: CASGLVLSTGGQGSPLHF.

V usage is TRBV3-1 (or the pseudogene TRBV3-2) and J usage is TRBJ1-5; D unclear. The CDR3 totals 14 residues. V was trimmed by 1 base and J by 4 bases, leaving 8 bases between them. Per the germline V gene, CDR1 is LGHDT and CDR2 is YNNKEL (reference sequence). The CDR3 bases are TGTGCCAGCAGCCAAGGGGCAGGAAATCAGCCCCAGCATTTT. This encodes CASSQGAGNQPQHF.

The V and J genes are TRBV5-6 and TRBJ1-4; 11 nucleotides align to TRBD1. In germline, CDR1 is SGHDT, CDR2 YYEEEE. V lost 3 bases to trimming and J lost 8 bases; unmatched junction nucleotides: 6. CDR3 size: 15 residues. CDR3 protein: CASSSQDRGQEKLFF. CDR3 DNA: TGTGCCAGCAGCTCCCAGGACAGGGGGCAGGAAAAACTGTTTTTT.

This clone was counted between two and nine times. Other DNA sequences in this specimen translate into the identical CDR3. This chain joins TRBV7-2 and TRBJ2-3; D might be TRBD1 (5 bases). The V end lost 1 base, the J end lost 2 bases, and 7 bases lay between the germline ends. Germline V lookup: CDR1 SGHTA, CDR2 FQGNSA. This CDR3 is built from 14 residues. In nucleotides, the CDR3 is TGTGCCAGCAGCTTAGGACAGCTCACAGATACGCAGTATTTT. Protein sequence: CASSLGQLTDTQYF.

J is TRBJ2-1 and V is TRBV19, with 11 bases aligning to TRBD2. V was clipped by 1 base and J by 7 bases; unmatched bases: 6. CDR1 and CDR2 (germline): LNHDA, SQIVND (reference sequence). CDR3 length: 16 amino acids. The CDR3 loop is CASSIVLAGGYNEQFF. CDR3 nucleotides: TGTGCCAGTAGTATAGTGCTAGCGGGAGGTTATAATGAGCAGTTCTTC.

In its sample, this clone was seen once. This chain's CDR3 is CASRRTANTGELFF. The DNA of the CDR3 is TGTGCCAGCAGGAGGACAGCGAACACCGGGGAGCTGTTTTTT. The rearrangement uses TRBV6-4 and TRBJ2-2; possibly TRBD1 for D (6 bases). Between the trimmed V and J ends, which lost 6 bases and 0 bases, there was a span of 8 bases. Germline CDR1 is MRHNA and CDR2 is SNTAGT. The CDR3 is made up of 14 amino acids.

This clone was picked up one time. This chain connects TRBV5-5 to TRBJ1-1; D is unclear. The length of the CDR3 is 16 residues. V was pared by 0 bases and J by 0 bases, with 12 bases between. Germline CDR1 reads SGHKS; CDR2 reads YYEKEE (reference sequence). In DNA, the CDR3 is TGTGCCAGCAGCTTGGCCCCTCCCCCCTTGAACACTGAAGCTTTCTTT. It yields the protein CASSLAPPPLNTEAFF. Full variable domain (missing parts from reference TRBV5-5 and TRBJ1-1): DAGVTQSPTHLIKTRGQQVTLRCSPISGHKSVSWYQQVLGQGPQFIFQYYEKEERGRGNFPDRFSARQFPNYSSELNVNALLLGDSALYLCASSLAPPPLNTEAFFGQGTRLTVV.

The DNA for the CDR3 is TGTGCCAGCAGCTACAGACCTAGCGGGGGAGCCACAGATACGCAGTATTTT. This gives the protein CASSYRPSGGATDTQYF. V is TRBV7-8 and J is TRBJ2-3; 10 bases map to TRBD2. The germline V gene has CDR1 SGHVS and CDR2 FQNEAQ. The CDR3 has 17 amino acids. J lost 2 bases, V lost 4 bases, and 9 bases had no gene match.

The J gene is TRBJ1-5, the V gene TRBV19; tentative D call: TRBD1 (6 bases). CDR3 size: 14 residues. Germline V gene data show CDR1 as LNHDA and CDR2 as SQIVND (reference sequence). V lost 5 bases and J lost 6, with 14 bases in between. The CDR3 protein is CASSGTGSPQPQHF. The CDR3 nucleotides are TGTGCCAGTAGTGGTACAGGGTCCCCTCAGCCCCAGCATTTT. Together with reference TRBV19 and TRBJ1-5, the CDR3 gives the full variable domain: DGGITQSPKYLFRKEGQNVTLSCEQNLNHDAMYWYRQDPGQGLRLIYYSQIVNDFQKGDIAEGYSVSREKKESFPLTVTSAQKNPTAFYLCASSGTGSPQPQHFGDGTRLSIL.

The CDR3 nucleotides are TGTGCCAGCAGCGTAGGGGATCTAGCGGGAGGGCCTCGGAATGAGCAGTTCTTC. It yields the protein CASSVGDLAGGPRNEQFF. The chain recombines TRBV9 with TRBJ2-1; 12 nucleotides line up with TRBD2. Germline CDR1 SGDLS, CDR2 YYNGEE. The CDR3 consists of 18 residues. Unmatched junction bases numbered 11, after V lost 0 bases and J lost 7 bases.

The CDR3 loop reads CATSLPRLAYTF. For the CDR3, the DNA is TGTGCCACCAGCCTCCCACGATTGGCCTACACCTTC. The rearrangement links TRBV15 to TRBJ1-2; D gene uncertain. V was trimmed by 5 bases and J by 10 bases, leaving 14 bases between them. CDR3 length equals 12 residues. Germline V gene data show CDR1 as LNHNV and CDR2 as YYDKDF (reference sequence).

This chain uses TRBV24-1 with TRBJ2-3; 8 bases are shared with TRBD1. V was pared by 3 bases and J by 3 bases, with 13 bases of the junction left unmatched. CDR1 and CDR2 from the germline V gene are KGHDR and SFDVKD. The CDR3 is 18 amino acids. The CDR3 is CATSDPGQGEDITDTQYF. The CDR3 region has the DNA TGTGCCACCAGTGATCCCGGACAGGGCGAAGATATTACAGATACGCAGTATTTT.

This clone was picked up one time. V and J are TRBV5-1 and TRBJ2-7; no clear D. CDR1 is SGHRS, CDR2 YFSETQ, per germline. Trimming left V 9 bases short and J 0 bases short, with 16 bases between. The CDR3 extends over 14 amino acids. Here the CDR3 reads CATTPDTNSYEQYF. CDR3 sequence (DNA): TGCGCCACCACGCCCGACACCAACTCCTACGAGCAGTACTTC.

J is TRBJ1-2 and V is TRBV20-1; D may be TRBD1 (5 bases). The CDR3 length is 11 residues. Germline lookup yields CDR1 DFQATT and CDR2 SNEGSKA (reference sequence). V was clipped by 1 base and J by 8 bases, with 8 bases between them. The CDR3 here is CSARVGGGYTF. The CDR3 region has the DNA TGCAGTGCTAGAGTCGGGGGAGGCTACACCTTC.

The genes are TRBV15 and TRBJ2-7, with D maybe TRBD2 (7 bases). CDR3 length equals 15 residues. Germline V gene data show CDR1 as LNHNV and CDR2 as YYDKDF (reference sequence). Deletions cut 5 bases from V and 0 bases from J, with 14 bases between. In nucleotides, the CDR3 is TGTGCCACCAGCCCCGGGGGGCCCAGCTCCTACGAGCAGTACTTC. Residues: CATSPGGPSSYEQYF.

V and J are TRBV2 and TRBJ1-1; 7 positions agree with TRBD1. In germline, CDR1 is SNHLY, CDR2 FYNNEI. CDR3 length: 11 amino acids. J lost 5 bases, V lost 7 bases, and 1 base had no gene match. CDR3 in DNA: TGTGCCAGCACGACAGGGACTGAAGCTTTCTTT. Amino acid sequence: CASTTGTEAFF.

This chain joins TRBV7-2 and TRBJ2-4; D not certain. The CDR3 consists of 14 residues. Trimming removed 2 bases at V and 0 bases at J, with 5 bases between. Germline CDR1 SGHTA, CDR2 FQGNSA. This chain's CDR3 is CASSLSIAKNIQYF. CDR3 bases: TGTGCCAGCAGCTTATCAATAGCCAAAAACATTCAGTACTTC.

The chain has TRBV15 and TRBJ2-1; 7 nucleotides match TRBD2. This CDR3 spans 15 amino acids. Germline loops: CDR1 LNHNV, CDR2 YYDKDF (reference sequence). After removal of 0 bases from V and 2 bases from J, the junction contained 1 base not matched to a gene. This chain's CDR3 is CATSRESGAYNEQFF. CDR3 sequence (DNA): TGTGCCACCAGCAGAGAGAGCGGGGCCTACAATGAGCAGTTCTTC.

CDR3 bases: TGTGCCAGCAGCTCCCGACCTACGGGGGGGTTGTTCGAGCAGTACTTC. Its translation: CASSSRPTGGLFEQYF. The rearrangement links TRBV7-8 to TRBJ2-7; 8 bases line up with TRBD2. V lost 4 bases and J lost 6; bases outside the gene matches: 14. The CDR3 has 16 amino acids. In germline, CDR1 is SGHVS, CDR2 FQNEAQ. Full variable domain (outside the CDR3, taken from reference TRBV7-8 and TRBJ2-7): GAGVSQSPRYKVAKRGQDVALRCDPISGHVSLFWYQQALGQGPEFLTYFQNEAQLDKSGLPSDRFFAERPEGSVSTLKIQRTQQEDSAVYLCASSSRPTGGLFEQYFGPGTRLTVT.